This entry lists 9 T cell receptor beta chains sequenced from one sample in a study of blood T cell repertoires in COVID-19. Assay: immunoSEQ multiplex PCR; the TCRdb copy retains only in-frame clones and omits some. The repertoire includes 120,000 to 150,000 clones, approximately 87% of them detected once, and 1.2% sits in the top ten. Source material: PBMCs or T cells enriched from blood (not recorded which). All receptors come from a woman aged 25 to 45 with acute COVID-19.

The chain uses TRBV7-2 and TRBJ2-5, with D unresolved. Germline V lookup: CDR1 SGHTA, CDR2 FQGNSA. The CDR3 is 14 residues long. V was cut by 0 bases and J by 1 base, with 6 bases left in between. The CDR3 sequence is CASSLAVGQETQYF. CDR3 in DNA: TGTGCCAGCAGCTTAGCCGTCGGCCAAGAGACCCAGTACTTC. Variable domain in full (rest from reference TRBV7-2 and TRBJ2-5): GAGVSQSPSNKVTEKGKDVELRCDPISGHTALYWYRQSLGQGLEFLIYFQGNSAPDKSGLPSDRFSAERTGGSVSTLTIQRTQQEDSAVYLCASSLAVGQETQYFGPGTRLLVL.

V usage is TRBV12-3 or TRBV12-4 and J usage is TRBJ2-3, with D unresolved. V was pared by 6 bases and J by 6 bases, with 10 bases between. The CDR3 has 12 residues. Here the CDR3 DNA reads TGTGCCAGCAGGCCCACCAGGGATACGCAGTATTTT. Translated, it gives CASRPTRDTQYF.

The table lists this clone with a few counts. The chain couples TRBV6-2 or TRBV6-3 to TRBJ2-3; tentatively, D is TRBD2 (6 bases). The CDR3 has 14 amino acids. V was pared by 4 bases and J by 1 base, with 9 bases between. The germline gives CDR1 MNHEY, CDR2 SVGEGT. This CDR3 reads CASSFASGTDTQYF. CDR3 DNA: TGTGCCAGCAGTTTCGCTAGCGGCACAGATACGCAGTATTTT.

Worth noting for this clone: The sample has other DNA sequences that encode this CDR3 too. The chain employs TRBV5-1 and TRBJ1-1, with 10 bases that match TRBD1. The CDR3 runs 15 residues. Germline V gives CDR1 SGHRS, CDR2 YFSETQ. V lost 0 bases and J lost 2; bases outside the gene matches: 1. Written as DNA, the CDR3 is TGCGCCAGCAGCTTGGGACAGGGGGCAAACACTGAAGCTTTCTTT. It yields the protein CASSLGQGANTEAFF.

This sequence joins TRBV13 and TRBJ2-7; 12 positions match TRBD1. The CDR3 contains 16 residues. Trimming cost V 0 bases and J 4 bases; bases outside gene matches: 4. Germline lookup yields CDR1 PRHDT and CDR2 FYEKMQ (reference sequence). In DNA, the CDR3 is TGTGCCAGCAGCTTAGGACCGGGACAGGGGGCGTACGAGCAGTACTTC. This sequence encodes CASSLGPGQGAYEQYF.

The gene calls are TRBV2 and TRBJ2-1; tentative D call: TRBD1 (6 bases). The CDR3 spans 16 residues. The V end was cut by 4 bases, the J end by 0 bases, with 13 bases between. Germline CDR1 is SNHLY and CDR2 is FYNNEI. The CDR3 loop reads CASSVARDNSYNEQFF. Written as DNA, the CDR3 is TGTGCCAGCAGTGTCGCTCGGGACAACTCCTACAATGAGCAGTTCTTC. The complete variable domain, with remaining parts taken from reference TRBV2 and TRBJ2-1, reads EPEVTQTPSHQVTQMGQEVILRCVPISNHLYFYWYRQILGQKVEFLVSFYNNEISEKSEIFDDQFSVERPDGSNFTLKIRSTKLEDSAMYFCASSVARDNSYNEQFFGPGTRLTVL.

This rearrangement joins TRBV10-3 to TRBJ2-7, with 12 bases that match TRBD1. CDR3 length: 15 residues. The J segment lost 5 bases and the V segment lost 3 bases, leaving 5 bases of the junction unmatched. CDR1 ENHRY and CDR2 SYGVKD come from the germline V gene. DNA for the CDR3: TGTGCCATCAGTGACCGGGACAGGGGGCTCGACGAGCAGTACTTC. Translated: CAISDRDRGLDEQYF.

The CDR3 reads CASSRISGSDYEQYF. The CDR3 DNA sequence: TGTGCCAGCAGCCGGATTTCCGGGTCAGACTACGAGCAGTACTTC. The rearrangement joins TRBV27 to TRBJ2-7; D gene uncertain. Trimming shortened V by 6 bases and J by 3 bases, and 18 bases separated the two germline ends. The germline V gene has CDR1 MNHEY and CDR2 SMNVEV (reference sequence). The CDR3 totals 15 residues.

V is TRBV28 and J is TRBJ2-7, with D perhaps matching TRBD2 (5 bases). From germline, CDR1 is MDHEN and CDR2 SYDVKM. CDR3 length: 14 amino acids. Trimming took off 5 bases at V and 4 bases at J, with 15 bases between the two ends. The CDR3 nucleotides read TGTGCCAGCAGTCTCACGGGGTCCCTTTACGAGCAGTACTTC. It is translated as CASSLTGSLYEQYF. Supplemented by reference TRBV28 and TRBJ2-7, the full variable domain reads DVKVTQSSRYLVKRTGEKVFLECVQDMDHENMFWYRQDPGLGLRLIYFSYDVKMKEKGDIPEGYSVSREKKERFSLILESASTNQTSMYLCASSLTGSLYEQYFGPGTRLTVT.